The 7 T cell receptor beta chains presented below share a single source sample, sequenced in a study of T-cell memory formation after mild COVID-19. TCRdb called the 5' RACE reads again in MiXCR, with one record for every CDR3 protein. The sample carries about 350,000 distinct CDR3 sequences, 25% to 30% recorded once. Sequencing was done on a sample of PBMCs or a T cell subset sorted from them (not recorded which). These receptors originate from an adult woman who had mild COVID-19 (a few samples of this study predate the infection). Cell type and time point are not known.

For the CDR3, the DNA is TGTGCCAGTAGTACAGGACAGGGGGCGGGAGACACTGAAGCTTTCTTT. Encoded protein: CASSTGQGAGDTEAFF. V gene TRBV19 combines with J gene TRBJ1-1; 11 positions match TRBD1. J gave up 3 bases and V 4 bases, and 7 bases lay outside the gene matches. From germline, CDR1 is LNHDA and CDR2 SQIVND (reference sequence). The CDR3 covers 16 residues.

The chain links TRBV10-3 to TRBJ2-7; 8 bases map to TRBD1. This CDR3 is built from 15 residues. Germline values: CDR1 ENHRY, CDR2 SYGVKD. Losses at the gene ends were 2 bases for V and 4 bases for J; bases not matched to a gene: 7. The CDR3 region is CAISEDSGGLYEQYF. Here the CDR3 DNA reads TGTGCCATCAGTGAGGACTCAGGGGGCCTGTACGAGCAGTACTTC.

The rearrangement joins TRBV7-8 to TRBJ1-5, with 8 positions matching TRBD1. The germline V gene encodes CDR1 SGHVS and CDR2 FQNEAQ. The CDR3 has 13 amino acids. Trimming cost V 5 bases and J 11 bases; bases outside gene matches: 8. DNA of the CDR3: TGTGCCAGCAGCGCAAGTCGACAGGGGTCCCAGCATTTT. Protein product: CASSASRQGSQHF. Using reference TRBV7-8 and TRBJ1-5 for the parts outside the CDR3, the full variable domain is GAGVSQSPRYKVAKRGQDVALRCDPISGHVSLFWYQQALGQGPEFLTYFQNEAQLDKSGLPSDRFFAERPEGSVSTLKIQRTQQEDSAVYLCASSASRQGSQHFGDGTRLSIL.

The chain couples TRBV4-1 to TRBJ1-1; D unclear. Trimming stripped 1 base from V and 4 bases from J, with 10 bases between. Germline lookup yields CDR1 MGHRA and CDR2 YSYEKL. This CDR3 region has 14 residues. The CDR3 sequence: CASSQGSFGTEAFF. Written as DNA, the CDR3 is TGCGCCAGCAGCCAAGGGAGCTTCGGCACTGAAGCTTTCTTT.

This clonotype was picked up a small number of times. V gene TRBV11-2 combines with J gene TRBJ2-2; D unclear. The CDR3 is 16 residues long. Trimming cost V 2 bases and J 3 bases, with 13 bases left between them. CDR1 is SGHAT and CDR2 is FQNNGV in the germline V gene. The DNA for the CDR3 is TGTGCCAGCAGCTTAACGGCCCCTGGGTACACCGGGGAGCTGTTTTTT. Its translation is CASSLTAPGYTGELFF.

This chain joins TRBV5-1 and TRBJ2-7; possibly TRBD2 for D (5 bases). The CDR3 totals 14 residues. The V end lost 3 bases, the J end lost 3 bases, and 13 bases lay between the germline ends. Germline CDR1 SGHRS, CDR2 YFSETQ. CDR3 protein: CASSSLASDYEQYF. In DNA form, the CDR3 reads TGCGCCAGCAGCTCCCTAGCAAGTGACTACGAGCAGTACTTC.

The chain joins TRBV30 to TRBJ2-7; 7 nucleotides agree with TRBD1. Looked up from germline, CDR1 is GTSNPN and CDR2 is SVGIG (reference sequence). The trim removed 3 bases at V and 5 bases at J, leaving 1 base unmatched. The CDR3 loop spans 11 amino acids. The CDR3 sequence is CAWRTGHEQYF. In DNA form, the CDR3 reads TGTGCCTGGAGGACAGGGCACGAGCAGTACTTC.